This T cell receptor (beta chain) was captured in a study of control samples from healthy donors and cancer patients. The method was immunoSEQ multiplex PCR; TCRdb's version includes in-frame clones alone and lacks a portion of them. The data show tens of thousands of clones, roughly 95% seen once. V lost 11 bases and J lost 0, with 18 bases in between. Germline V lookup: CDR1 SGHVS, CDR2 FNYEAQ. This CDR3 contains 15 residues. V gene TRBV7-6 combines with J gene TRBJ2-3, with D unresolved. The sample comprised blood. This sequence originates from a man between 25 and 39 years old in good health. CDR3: CALRNLTPSTDTQYF. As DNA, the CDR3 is TGTGCCCTGCGTAATCTTACACCTAGCACAGATACGCAGTATTTT.